These 29 T cell receptor beta chains share one sample of origin, sequenced in a study of T cell responses to AZD1222 COVID-19 vaccine (dated by TCRdb to about 2021). The library was produced with the immunoSEQ multiplex PCR assay. Held by TCRdb, this immuneACCESS table contains in-frame sequences only and omits some clones. Under half of the omission traces to an unresolved V gene where checked; the cause of the rest is unknown. The sample profile shows under 95,000 clones; roughly 90% of them were found once. 6.9% of the sample goes to the ten largest clones. The time point label of this sample denotes: about 28 days (+/-7) after the second vaccine dose. The sample here was peripheral blood, taken 28 days after the second AZD1222 dose. The source of these receptors is an adult who received the AZD1222 COVID-19 vaccine.

This clone has only a few counts. The rearrangement joins TRBV28 to TRBJ2-4; 11 bases are shared with TRBD1. The junction had 4 bases not matched to a gene; V was cut back by 5 bases and J by 7 bases. The germline V gene encodes CDR1 MDHEN and CDR2 SYDVKM. There are 14 residues in the CDR3. CDR3: CASSPGQGANIQYF. CDR3 bases: TGTGCCAGCAGTCCCGGACAGGGGGCTAACATTCAGTACTTC.

The J gene is TRBJ2-7, the V gene TRBV18, with a weak D call TRBD1 (6 bases). This CDR3 contains 15 residues. Germline V CDR1 and CDR2: KGHSH, LQKENI. The germline V and J ends were trimmed by 3 bases and 5 bases, with 17 bases remaining between them. This CDR3 is CASSPDAQGRNEQYF. As DNA, the CDR3 is TGTGCCAGCTCACCCGACGCACAGGGTAGGAACGAGCAGTACTTC.

The rearrangement links TRBV4-3 to TRBJ2-7; D is uncertain. Germline assignment: CDR1 LGHNA and CDR2 YSLEER. Trimming stripped 3 bases from V and 1 base from J, with 10 bases between. CDR3 length: 14 amino acids. DNA for the CDR3: TGCGCCAGCAGCCATATTCTGGGTTCCTACGAGCAGTACTTC. As protein: CASSHILGSYEQYF.

This clone was observed a few times. The rearrangement uses TRBV29-1 and TRBJ1-2; D is possibly TRBD1 (6 bases). The germline V gene has CDR1 SQVTM and CDR2 ANQGSEA. The CDR3 is 12 residues long. Trimming cost V 1 base and J 7 bases, with 10 bases left between them. The CDR3 coding sequence is TGCAGCGTTGAAGGAGGAGGGGGTGGCTACACCTTC. Translation gives CSVEGGGGGYTF.

This sequence joins TRBV6-4 and TRBJ2-5; 10 nucleotides agree with TRBD1. Per germline, CDR1 MRHNA and CDR2 SNTAGT. Unmatched junction bases numbered 3, after V lost 4 bases and J lost 4 bases. The CDR3 runs to 14 residues. The CDR3: CASSATGGAETQYF. The CDR3 nucleotides are TGTGCCAGCAGTGCGACAGGGGGCGCAGAGACCCAGTACTTC.

This chain connects TRBV4-1 to TRBJ1-1; 7 bases match TRBD1. The CDR3 spans 13 residues. After removal of 2 bases from V and 7 bases from J, the junction contained 4 bases not matched to a gene. Per germline, CDR1 MGHRA and CDR2 YSYEKL. The CDR3 DNA sequence: TGCGCCAGCAGCCAATACCGGGACAGTGAAGCTTTCTTT. Translation: CASSQYRDSEAFF.

This clone came up once. The chain joins TRBV7-2 to TRBJ1-1, with D possibly being TRBD1 (5 bases). The V end was cut by 1 base, the J end by 9 bases, with 9 bases between. Germline CDR1 SGHTA, CDR2 FQGNSA. CDR3 length: 12 residues. CDR3 loop: CASSLEGIQAFF. DNA for the CDR3: TGTGCCAGCAGCTTAGAGGGGATACAAGCTTTCTTT.

The chain joins TRBV6-5 to TRBJ1-5; D is unclear. The CDR3 loop spans 13 amino acids. Trimming left V 2 bases short and J 4 bases short, with 6 bases between. Germline V gene data show CDR1 as MNHEY and CDR2 as SVGAGI. The CDR3 nucleotides read TGTGCCAGCAGTTACCAGGAAAATCAGCCCCAGCATTTT. Its protein product is CASSYQENQPQHF.

The chain uses TRBV28 and TRBJ1-2; 9 bases are shared with TRBD1. Germline assignment: CDR1 MDHEN and CDR2 SYDVKM. V shed 3 bases, J shed 3 bases, and the junction held 5 bases outside the gene matches. This CDR3 has 15 residues. The CDR3 DNA reads as TGTGCCAGCAGTTTTGGGGGACAGGGTTACTATGGCTACACCTTC. Protein product: CASSFGGQGYYGYTF.

The V and J genes are TRBV6-1 and TRBJ2-7; D possibly corresponds to TRBD1 (5 bases). Deletions cut 6 bases from V and 5 bases from J, with 14 bases between. The CDR3 loop spans 13 amino acids. Germline CDR1 MNHNS, CDR2 SASEGT. The CDR3 DNA is TGTGCCAGCAGGGGCCGCAGGGCCCACGAGCAGTACTTC. This codes for CASRGRRAHEQYF.

This clone was counted a single time. Distinct nucleotide sequences in the sample also encode this CDR3. The chain carries TRBV7-2 and TRBJ1-3; TRBD1 matches at 7 bases. In germline, CDR1 is SGHTA, CDR2 FQGNSA. V shed 2 bases and J 2 bases; nucleotides not matched to a gene: 0. There are 14 residues in the CDR3. Written as DNA, the CDR3 is TGTGCCAGCAGCTTAACAGGGGCTGGAAACACCATATATTTT. Its protein product is CASSLTGAGNTIYF.

This chain links TRBV5-5 with TRBJ2-1, with TRBD1 as a possible D gene (6 bases). This CDR3 region has 15 residues. Germline V gives CDR1 SGHKS, CDR2 YYEKEE (reference sequence). V was cut by 5 bases and J by 0 bases, with 12 bases left in between. CDR3 loop: CASRGDKSSYNEQFF. The CDR3 coding sequence is TGTGCCAGCAGAGGGGACAAGAGCTCCTACAATGAGCAGTTCTTC. The variable domain in full, completed from reference TRBV5-5 and TRBJ2-1, reads DAGVTQSPTHLIKTRGQQVTLRCSPISGHKSVSWYQQVLGQGPQFIFQYYEKEERGRGNFPDRFSARQFPNYSSELNVNALLLGDSALYLCASRGDKSSYNEQFFGPGTRLTVL.

This clone has more than one count but fewer than ten. Other DNA sequences within the sample encode an identical CDR3. The chain has TRBV29-1 and TRBJ2-3, with 10 bases matching TRBD2. The CDR3 is 14 residues long. Germline trimming cut 3 bases from V and 4 bases from J; bases unmatched to any gene: 4. The V gene's germline CDR1 is SQVTM and CDR2 ANQGSEA. The CDR3 protein is CSVEASGSSDTQYF. The DNA for the CDR3 is TGCAGCGTTGAGGCTAGCGGGAGCTCAGATACGCAGTATTTT.

There are a few counts of this clone. The sample has other DNA sequences that encode this CDR3 too. The chain has TRBV6-5 and TRBJ1-5; TRBD1 matches 7 bases. J was trimmed by 5 bases and V by 6 bases; bases with no gene match: 4. Germline CDR1 reads MNHEY; CDR2 reads SVGAGI. CDR3 length: 13 residues. For the CDR3, the DNA is TGTGCCAGCAGCCTAACAGGGGATCAGCCCCAGCATTTT. Translated: CASSLTGDQPQHF.

The chain has TRBV7-2 and TRBJ1-5, with TRBD1 matching 7 bases. This CDR3 is 15 amino acids long. From germline, CDR1 is SGHTA and CDR2 FQGNSA. J lost 7 bases, V lost 2 bases, and 8 bases had no gene match. CDR3 sequence (DNA): TGTGCCAGCAGCTTATCAGGGGGGAATAGGCAGCCCCAGCATTTT. Its translation is CASSLSGGNRQPQHF.

The chain employs TRBV28 and TRBJ2-6; TRBD1 is a possible D gene (5 bases). Germline V gives CDR1 MDHEN, CDR2 SYDVKM. Trimming shortened V by 3 bases and J by 2 bases, and 14 bases separated the two germline ends. The CDR3 sequence is 17 residues long. CDR3 sequence: CASSFSSSGTGANVLTF. The CDR3 region has the DNA TGTGCCAGCAGTTTTTCTAGTTCAGGGACTGGGGCCAACGTCCTGACTTTC.

The rearrangement joins TRBV11-2 to TRBJ1-1; 9 bases fit TRBD1. This CDR3 region has 15 residues. CDR1 and CDR2 (germline): SGHAT, FQNNGV. V lost 5 bases and J lost 4; bases outside the gene matches: 8. Written as DNA, the CDR3 is TGTGCCAGCAGCCCATGGACAGGGGTAGCCACTGAAGCTTTCTTT. Protein: CASSPWTGVATEAFF.

A single count supports this clone. The V call is TRBV7-9, the J call TRBJ2-3, with 11 nucleotides matching TRBD1. Germline CDR1 reads SEHNR; CDR2 reads FQNEAQ (reference sequence). This CDR3 contains 16 residues. The V segment lost 5 bases and the J segment 7 bases; nucleotides outside the gene matches: 11. The CDR3 loop is CASSKTDRGLSYTQYF. CDR3 nucleotides: TGTGCCAGCAGCAAGACGGACAGGGGGCTAAGTTATACGCAGTATTTT.

The chain carries TRBV12-5 and TRBJ2-7; TRBD1 matches 9 bases. The CDR3 spans 15 residues. Germline CDR1 LGHNT, CDR2 FRNRAP. V shed 2 bases and J 3 bases; nucleotides not matched to a gene: 5. The CDR3 loop reads CASGLPGTGNYEQYF. The CDR3 bases are TGTGCTAGTGGTTTGCCTGGGACAGGGAACTACGAGCAGTACTTC.

The genes are TRBV4-1 and TRBJ2-1; weak D call: TRBD2 (5 bases). The germline CDR1 and CDR2 sequences are MGHRA and YSYEKL. Trimming shortened V by 0 bases and J by 3 bases, and 12 bases separated the two germline ends. The CDR3 is 16 amino acids. The CDR3 coding sequence is TGCGCCAGCAGCCAAGATCGAGGGAACGACTACAATGAGCAGTTCTTC. Translated: CASSQDRGNDYNEQFF.

This sequence joins TRBV14 and TRBJ2-3, with D uncertain. V lost 4 bases to trimming and J lost 4 bases, with 9 bases between them. The CDR3 has 13 residues. Germline V gene data show CDR1 as SGHDN and CDR2 as FVKESK. The CDR3 reads CASSLQWADTQYF. The CDR3 nucleotides read TGTGCCAGCAGCCTCCAATGGGCAGATACGCAGTATTTT.

The chain has TRBV4-2 and TRBJ2-7; D may correspond to TRBD1 or TRBD2 (5 bases each). The V gene's germline CDR1 is LGHNA and CDR2 YNFKEQ. CDR3 length: 12 residues. V was trimmed by 4 bases and J by 5 bases, leaving 9 bases between them. CDR3 DNA sequence: TGTGCCAGCAGCCGGGACCGGGACGAGCAGTACTTC. Its translation: CASSRDRDEQYF.

J is TRBJ1-2 and V is TRBV3-1 (or the pseudogene TRBV3-2); D is unresolved. The V gene lost 0 bases and the J gene lost 3 bases, with 8 bases spanning the gap. Germline V gene lookup returns CDR1 LGHDT and CDR2 YNNKEL (reference sequence). The CDR3 spans 14 residues. The CDR3 region has the DNA TGTGCCAGCAGCCAAGAAGGAAGGTACTATGGCTACACCTTC. Translating gives CASSQEGRYYGYTF.

In this sample, this clone turned up once. CDR3: CSVGTSGDYNEQFF. For the CDR3, the DNA is TGCAGCGTGGGCACTAGCGGGGACTACAATGAGCAGTTCTTC. The chain links TRBV29-1 to TRBJ2-1, with TRBD2 matching 10 bases. In germline, CDR1 is SQVTM, CDR2 ANQGSEA. The CDR3 spans 14 residues. The V gene end was trimmed by 6 bases and the J gene end by 3 bases; junction bases not matched to a gene: 5.

The chain is built from TRBV28 and TRBJ1-2; tentative D call: TRBD1 (5 bases). Germline V gene data show CDR1 as MDHEN and CDR2 as SYDVKM. Trimming removed 7 bases at V and 0 bases at J, with 15 bases between. This CDR3 contains 15 residues. DNA of the CDR3: TGTGCCAGCACCCGCCCGGGGGGGGCTAACTATGGCTACACCTTC. It translates to CASTRPGGANYGYTF.

V usage is TRBV27 and J usage is TRBJ2-7; 9 bases map to TRBD1. The CDR3 runs to 15 residues. Germline CDR1 MNHEY, CDR2 SMNVEV (reference sequence). J gave up 4 bases and V 4 bases, and 8 bases lay outside the gene matches. CDR3 sequence reads: CASSSPGTGRYEQYF. The DNA for the CDR3 is TGTGCCAGCAGTTCGCCCGGGACAGGGAGGTACGAGCAGTACTTC.

The J gene is TRBJ1-2, the V gene TRBV9; D ambiguous. The CDR3 runs to 13 residues. Trimming took off 2 bases at V and 5 bases at J, with 10 bases between the two ends. The germline gives CDR1 SGDLS, CDR2 YYNGEE. The DNA for the CDR3 is TGTGCCAGCAGCGTCGCTGAGAGTTATGGCTACACCTTC. Translating gives CASSVAESYGYTF.

This chain uses TRBV12-3 or TRBV12-4 with TRBJ1-1, with TRBD1 as a possible D gene (5 bases). This CDR3 contains 11 residues. The CDR3 spells CAIRRGMFAFF. For the CDR3, the DNA is TGTGCTATACGGCGGGGGATGTTTGCTTTCTTT.

The gene calls are TRBV6-6 and TRBJ1-3; perhaps TRBD1 as D (6 bases). V lost 5 bases and J lost 2, with 22 bases in between. Germline-derived CDR1 and CDR2 are MNHNY and SVGAGI (reference sequence). The CDR3 is 18 residues long. The CDR3 sequence: CASSPTTGPSLAGNTIYF. The CDR3 bases are TGTGCCAGCAGTCCAACGACAGGTCCATCTCTCGCTGGAAACACCATATATTTT.